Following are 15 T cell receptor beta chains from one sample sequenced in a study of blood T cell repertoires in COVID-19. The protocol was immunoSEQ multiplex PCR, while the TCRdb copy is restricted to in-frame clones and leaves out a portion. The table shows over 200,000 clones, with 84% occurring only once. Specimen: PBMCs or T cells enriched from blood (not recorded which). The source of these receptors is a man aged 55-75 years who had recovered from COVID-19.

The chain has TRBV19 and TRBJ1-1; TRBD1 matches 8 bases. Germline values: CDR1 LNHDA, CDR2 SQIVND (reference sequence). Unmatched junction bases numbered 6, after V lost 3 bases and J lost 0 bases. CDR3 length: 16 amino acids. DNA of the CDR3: TGTGCCAGTAGTATGGGCAGGGGGCAATTGAACACTGAAGCTTTCTTT. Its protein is CASSMGRGQLNTEAFF. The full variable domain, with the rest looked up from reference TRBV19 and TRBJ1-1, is DGGITQSPKYLFRKEGQNVTLSCEQNLNHDAMYWYRQDPGQGLRLIYYSQIVNDFQKGDIAEGYSVSREKKESFPLTVTSAQKNPTAFYLCASSMGRGQLNTEAFFGQGTRLTVV.

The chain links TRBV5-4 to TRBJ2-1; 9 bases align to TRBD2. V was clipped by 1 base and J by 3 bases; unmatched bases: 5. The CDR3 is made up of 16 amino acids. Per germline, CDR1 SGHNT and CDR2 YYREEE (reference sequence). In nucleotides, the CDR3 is TGTGCCAGCAGCTTGCCGGCTAGCGGGGTCTACAATGAGCAGTTCTTC. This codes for CASSLPASGVYNEQFF.

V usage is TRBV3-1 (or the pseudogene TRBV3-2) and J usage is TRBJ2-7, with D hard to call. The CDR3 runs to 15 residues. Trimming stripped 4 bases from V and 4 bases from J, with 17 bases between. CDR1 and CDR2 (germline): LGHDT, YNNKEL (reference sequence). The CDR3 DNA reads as TGTGCCAGCAGCCCATATGCCGGCACGGGTTACGAGCAGTACTTC. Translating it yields CASSPYAGTGYEQYF.

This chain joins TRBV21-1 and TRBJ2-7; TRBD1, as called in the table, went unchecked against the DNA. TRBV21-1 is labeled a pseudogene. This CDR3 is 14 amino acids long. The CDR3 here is CASSNREGPYEQYF. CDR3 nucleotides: TGTGCCAGCAGCAACAGGGAAGGGCCCTACGAGCAGTACTTC.

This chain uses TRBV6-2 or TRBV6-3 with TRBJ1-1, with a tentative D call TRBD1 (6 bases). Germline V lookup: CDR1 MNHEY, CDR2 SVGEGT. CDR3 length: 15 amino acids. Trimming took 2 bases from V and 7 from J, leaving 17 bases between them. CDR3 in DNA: TGTGCCAGCAGTTACCCAGGACAGTTATTCAATGAAGCTTTCTTT. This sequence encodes CASSYPGQLFNEAFF.

The CDR3 bases are TGTGCCAGCAGCCGCGACAGGGGCTCTCAGCCCCAGCATTTT. The encoded protein is CASSRDRGSQPQHF. The rearrangement joins TRBV6-2 or TRBV6-3 to TRBJ1-5, with 8 bases matching TRBD1. V shed 6 bases and J 6 bases; nucleotides not matched to a gene: 7. The CDR3 has 14 amino acids. CDR1 is MNHEY, CDR2 SVGEGT, per germline.

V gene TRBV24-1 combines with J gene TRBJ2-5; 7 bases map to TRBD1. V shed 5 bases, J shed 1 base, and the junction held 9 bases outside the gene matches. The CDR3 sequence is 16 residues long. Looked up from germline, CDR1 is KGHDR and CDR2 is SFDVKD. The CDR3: CATSVPTGARQETQYF. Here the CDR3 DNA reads TGTGCCACCAGTGTCCCCACAGGGGCCCGCCAAGAGACCCAGTACTTC.

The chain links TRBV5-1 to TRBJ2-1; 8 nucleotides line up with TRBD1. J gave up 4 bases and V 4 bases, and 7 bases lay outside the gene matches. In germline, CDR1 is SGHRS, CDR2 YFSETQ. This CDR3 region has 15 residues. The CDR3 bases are TGCGCCAGCAGCAGGACAGGGTCGCTATACAATGAGCAGTTCTTC. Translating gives CASSRTGSLYNEQFF.

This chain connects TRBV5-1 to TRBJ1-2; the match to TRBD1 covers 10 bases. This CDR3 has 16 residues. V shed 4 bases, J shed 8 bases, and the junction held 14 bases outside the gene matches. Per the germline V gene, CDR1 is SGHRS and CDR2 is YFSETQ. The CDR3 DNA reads TGCGCCAGCAGCACCAAGGCCGCCGGACAGGGGGAGGGCTACACCTTC. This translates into CASSTKAAGQGEGYTF.

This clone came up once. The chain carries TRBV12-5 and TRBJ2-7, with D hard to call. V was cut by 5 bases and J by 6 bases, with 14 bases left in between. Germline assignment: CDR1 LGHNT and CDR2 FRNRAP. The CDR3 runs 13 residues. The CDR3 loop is CASGQNTESEQYF. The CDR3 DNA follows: TGTGCTAGTGGTCAAAACACAGAATCCGAGCAGTACTTC.

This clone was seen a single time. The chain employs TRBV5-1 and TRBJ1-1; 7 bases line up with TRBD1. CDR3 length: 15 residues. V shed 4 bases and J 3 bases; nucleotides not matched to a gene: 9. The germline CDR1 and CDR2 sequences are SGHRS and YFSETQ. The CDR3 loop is CASSKRQGWDTEAFF. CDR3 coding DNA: TGCGCCAGCAGCAAAAGACAGGGTTGGGACACTGAAGCTTTCTTT.

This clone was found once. The CDR3 loop reads CATSREGQGKIEKLFF. Here the CDR3 DNA reads TGTGCCACCAGCAGAGAAGGGCAGGGCAAGATTGAAAAACTGTTTTTT. The chain carries TRBV15 and TRBJ1-4; maybe TRBD1 (5 bases). The CDR3 consists of 16 residues. Germline V lookup: CDR1 LNHNV, CDR2 YYDKDF (reference sequence). The V end was cut by 0 bases, the J end by 7 bases, with 15 bases between. Combining the CDR3 with reference TRBV15 and TRBJ1-4 gives the whole variable domain DAMVIQNPRYQVTQFGKPVTLSCSQTLNHNVMYWYQQKSSQAPKLLFHYYDKDFNNEADTPDNFQSRRPNTSFCFLDIRSPGLGDTAMYLCATSREGQGKIEKLFFGSGTQLSVL.

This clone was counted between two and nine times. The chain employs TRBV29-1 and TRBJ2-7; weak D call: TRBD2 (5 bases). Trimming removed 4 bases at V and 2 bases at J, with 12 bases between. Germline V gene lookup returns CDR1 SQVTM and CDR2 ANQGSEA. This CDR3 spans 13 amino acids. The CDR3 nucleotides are TGCAGCGTTGTGCCCGGGAACACCTACGAGCAGTACTTC. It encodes CSVVPGNTYEQYF.

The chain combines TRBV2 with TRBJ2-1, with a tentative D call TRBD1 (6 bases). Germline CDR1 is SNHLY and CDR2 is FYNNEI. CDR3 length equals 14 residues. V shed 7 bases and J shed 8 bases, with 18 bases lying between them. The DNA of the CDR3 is TGTGCCAGCAACGAACAGGGAAAATTATATGAGCAGTTCTTC. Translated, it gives CASNEQGKLYEQFF.

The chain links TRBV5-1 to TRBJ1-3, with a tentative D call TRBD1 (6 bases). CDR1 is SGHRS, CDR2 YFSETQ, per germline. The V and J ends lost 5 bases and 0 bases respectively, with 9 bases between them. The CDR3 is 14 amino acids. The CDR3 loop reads CASRRDNSGNTIYF. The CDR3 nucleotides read TGCGCCAGCAGGAGGGACAACTCTGGAAACACCATATATTTT.